These 5 T cell receptor beta chains share one sample of origin, sequenced in a study of blood T cells in healthy people across ages. A J-beta primer mix and a sample-barcoded 5' primer were used in a second PCR of roughly 6 to 12 cycles. TCRdb independently ran MiXCR on the 5' RACE reads; one entry per CDR3 protein. The sample has roughly 700,000 distinct CDR3 sequences; over 45% are singletons. The sample consisted of blood. The receptors derive from a woman aged 60-70 years in good health.

This clonotype was recorded a few times. The junction departs from the called germline gene at one end, perhaps through a read error. The chain uses TRBV5-6 and TRBJ2-5; 7 nucleotides align to TRBD1. Germline loops: CDR1 SGHDT, CDR2 YYEEEE. The CDR3 spans 13 residues. The CDR3 protein is CASSLEDRDSVHF. The CDR3 nucleotides read TGTGCCAGCAGCTTGGAGGACCGGGACAGCGTACACTTC. Variable domain in full (rest from reference TRBV5-6 and TRBJ2-5): DAGVTQSPTHLIKTRGQQVTLRCSPKSGHDTVSWYQQALGQGPQFIFQYYEEEERQRGNFPDRFSGHQFPNYSSELNVNALLLGDSALYLCASSLEDRDSVHFGPGTRLLVL.

As DNA, the CDR3 is TGTGCCAGCACCACCACGACCGTGAACACTGAAGCTTTCTTT. Translation: CASTTTTVNTEAFF. This chain connects TRBV7-2 to TRBJ1-1; no definite D call. CDR1 is SGHTA, CDR2 FQGNSA, per germline. The CDR3 is 14 residues long. The V end was cut by 7 bases, the J end by 0 bases, with 12 bases between.

The V and J genes are TRBV28 and TRBJ2-3, with 7 bases matching TRBD1. With V trimmed by 3 bases and J by 2 bases, 5 bases remained unmatched. This CDR3 has 15 residues. Germline assignment: CDR1 MDHEN and CDR2 SYDVKM. CDR3 in DNA: TGTGCCAGCAGTTTGTCGGGACAGCACACAGATACGCAGTATTTT. Amino acid sequence: CASSLSGQHTDTQYF. The full variable domain, with the rest looked up from reference TRBV28 and TRBJ2-3, is DVKVTQSSRYLVKRTGEKVFLECVQDMDHENMFWYRQDPGLGLRLIYFSYDVKMKEKGDIPEGYSVSREKKERFSLILESASTNQTSMYLCASSLSGQHTDTQYFGPGTRLTVL.

This clonotype was recorded a few times. The chain recombines TRBV20-1 with TRBJ2-1; 10 bases fit TRBD2. Losses at the gene ends were 6 bases for V and 0 bases for J; bases not matched to a gene: 8. Germline CDR1 DFQATT, CDR2 SNEGSKA (reference sequence). There are 16 residues in the CDR3. The CDR3 region is CSAGLAETSSYNEQFF. The CDR3 coding sequence is TGCAGTGCAGGACTAGCGGAGACAAGCTCCTACAATGAGCAGTTCTTC.

A few counts support this clonotype. The CDR3 sequence is CASSHFSLEMRGYTF. DNA for the CDR3: TGTGCCAGCAGCCATTTCAGCCTTGAGATGCGTGGCTACACCTTC. The chain employs TRBV3-1 and TRBJ1-2; D is unclear. Between the trimmed V and J ends, which lost 3 bases and 7 bases, there was a span of 18 bases. The germline gives CDR1 LGHDT, CDR2 YNNKEL (reference sequence). CDR3 length: 15 amino acids.